This T cell receptor (beta chain) originates from a study of cytomegalovirus exposure and HLA in healthy donors. Comments on this clone: The antigen is undetermined.

Per germline, CDR1 SGHTA and CDR2 FQGNSA. The CDR3 totals 14 residues. J was trimmed by 7 bases and V by 8 bases; bases with no gene match: 8. This PCR relied on a set of 60 Vbeta primers and 13 Jbeta primers. The method was immunoSEQ multiplex PCR; TCRdb's version includes in-frame clones alone and lacks a portion of them. The sample shows around 150,000 clones, approximately 75% of them seen only once. Whole-study results and caveats: Rates of TCR association differed by HLA locus in a later analysis, with DRB1 highest and HLA-C lowest. Later analysis identified several of the most significant clusters that appeared linked to common viral pathogens.

The source of this sequence is a young man in good health and CMV-seropositive. The sequenced sample consisted of PBMCs. V is TRBV7-2 and J is TRBJ2-1, with TRBD2 identical over 10 bases. The CDR3 reads CASRGLAGENEQFF. The CDR3 bases are TGTGCCAGCCGGGGGCTAGCGGGGGAAAATGAGCAGTTCTTC.